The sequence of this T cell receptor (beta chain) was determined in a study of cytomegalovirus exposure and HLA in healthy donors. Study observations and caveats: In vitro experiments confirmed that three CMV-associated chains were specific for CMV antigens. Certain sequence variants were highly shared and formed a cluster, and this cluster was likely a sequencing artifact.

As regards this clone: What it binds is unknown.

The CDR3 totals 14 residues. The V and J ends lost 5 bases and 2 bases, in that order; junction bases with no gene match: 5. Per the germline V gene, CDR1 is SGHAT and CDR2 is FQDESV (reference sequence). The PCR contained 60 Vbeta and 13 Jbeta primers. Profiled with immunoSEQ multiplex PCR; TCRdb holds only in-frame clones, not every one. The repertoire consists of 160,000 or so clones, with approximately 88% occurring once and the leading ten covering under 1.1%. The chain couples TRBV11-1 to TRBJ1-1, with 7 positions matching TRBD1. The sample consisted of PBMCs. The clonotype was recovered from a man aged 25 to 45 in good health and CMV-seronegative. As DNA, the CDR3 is TGTGCCAGCAGCCCAGGGGGAAAAAACACTGAAGCTTTCTTT. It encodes CASSPGGKNTEAFF.